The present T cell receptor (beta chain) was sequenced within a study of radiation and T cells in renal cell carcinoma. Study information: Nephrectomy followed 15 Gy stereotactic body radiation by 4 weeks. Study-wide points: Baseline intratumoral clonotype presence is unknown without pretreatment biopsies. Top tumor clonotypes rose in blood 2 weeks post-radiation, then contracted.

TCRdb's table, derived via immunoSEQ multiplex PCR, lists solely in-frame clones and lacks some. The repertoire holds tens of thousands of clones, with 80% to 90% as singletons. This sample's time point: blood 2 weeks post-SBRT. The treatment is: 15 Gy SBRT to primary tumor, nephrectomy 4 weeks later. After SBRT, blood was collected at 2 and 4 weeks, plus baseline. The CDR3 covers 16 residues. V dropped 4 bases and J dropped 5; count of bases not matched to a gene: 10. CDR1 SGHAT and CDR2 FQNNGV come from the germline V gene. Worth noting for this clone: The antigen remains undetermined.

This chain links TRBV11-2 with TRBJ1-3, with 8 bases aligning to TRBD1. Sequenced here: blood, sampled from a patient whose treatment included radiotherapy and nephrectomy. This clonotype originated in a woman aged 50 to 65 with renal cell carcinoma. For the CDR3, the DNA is TGTGCCAGCAGCTCCCTTCGGGACAGGAGCAGAAACACCATATATTTT. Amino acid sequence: CASSSLRDRSRNTIYF. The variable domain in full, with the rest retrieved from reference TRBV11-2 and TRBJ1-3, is EAGVAQSPRYKIIEKRQSVAFWCNPISGHATLYWYQQILGQGPKLLIQFQNNGVVDDSQLPKDRFSAERLKGVDSTLKIQPAKLEDSAVYLCASSSLRDRSRNTIYFGEGSWLTVV.